The 32 T cell receptor beta chains given below trace back to one sample, sequenced in a study of blood T cell repertoires in COVID-19. Sequencing used immunoSEQ multiplex PCR; TCRdb keeps in-frame clones, though not all of them. This table has under 45,000 clones, 65% to 85% appearing once. Source material: peripheral blood. The receptors come from an elderly woman with active or convalescent COVID-19.

This clone was seen a few times. Because the CDR3 is missing its conserved closing phenylalanine or tryptophan, this is likely a read error. No DNA is shown, since the ends of the CDR3 on it are uncertain; the CDR3 is the one TCRdb lists. The V gene is TRBV19, the J gene TRBJ1-1; the D segment call TRBD1 is taken from the table without a DNA check. The CDR3 is 14 residues long, counting both termini. Germline V gene sequence: CDR1 LNHDA, CDR2 SQIVND (reference sequence). The CDR3 loop reads CASSTDGTGRGDTV.

The V gene is TRBV19, the J gene TRBJ1-6; a possible D gene is TRBD1 (6 bases). Trimming shortened V by 9 bases and J by 4 bases, and 13 bases separated the two germline ends. This CDR3 has 14 amino acids. Germline V CDR1 and CDR2: LNHDA, SQIVND (reference sequence). The CDR3 is CASRGGQYNSPLHF. The CDR3 coding sequence is TGTGCCAGCAGAGGGGGACAATATAATTCACCCCTCCACTTT. Full variable domain (outside the CDR3, taken from reference TRBV19 and TRBJ1-6): DGGITQSPKYLFRKEGQNVTLSCEQNLNHDAMYWYRQDPGQGLRLIYYSQIVNDFQKGDIAEGYSVSREKKESFPLTVTSAQKNPTAFYLCASRGGQYNSPLHFGNGTRLTVT.

The CDR3 coding sequence is TGTGCCAGCAGCGTAGGGAACAGGGAGAGTGAAGCTTTCTTT. Protein product: CASSVGNRESEAFF. This rearrangement joins TRBV9 to TRBJ1-1, with D maybe TRBD1 (6 bases). CDR3 length: 14 amino acids. Between the trimmed V and J ends, which lost 0 bases and 7 bases, there was a span of 13 bases. In germline, CDR1 is SGDLS, CDR2 YYNGEE.

This chain links TRBV6-2 or TRBV6-3 with TRBJ1-1; D uncertain. Trimming shortened V by 2 bases and J by 0 bases, and 7 bases separated the two germline ends. The CDR3 is made up of 14 amino acids. Germline V gives CDR1 MNHEY, CDR2 SVGEGT. The CDR3 reads CASSYGQVNTEAFF. The CDR3 region has the DNA TGTGCCAGCAGTTACGGGCAAGTGAACACTGAAGCTTTCTTT.

This clone has just a few counts. The chain carries TRBV29-1 and TRBJ1-1; D gene unclear. Germline V gene lookup returns CDR1 SQVTM and CDR2 ANQGSEA. The ends were cut back, 5 bases at V and 0 bases at J, with 13 bases in the middle. The CDR3 length is 14 residues. The CDR3 reads CSVSTYLLNTEAFF. Written as DNA, the CDR3 is TGCAGCGTTTCCACTTACCTTTTGAACACTGAAGCTTTCTTT.

V gene TRBV18 combines with J gene TRBJ1-1; perhaps TRBD1 as D (5 bases). V gave up 1 base and J gave up 0 bases, with 6 bases separating them. Germline loops: CDR1 KGHSH, CDR2 LQKENI. CDR3 length: 14 amino acids. CDR3 sequence: CASSPQGLNTEAFF. DNA of the CDR3: TGTGCCAGCTCACCACAGGGGTTGAACACTGAAGCTTTCTTT.

The rearrangement links TRBV15 to TRBJ1-4, with D perhaps matching TRBD1 (5 bases). Germline V gives CDR1 LNHNV, CDR2 YYDKDF (reference sequence). The CDR3 consists of 15 residues. With 0 bases removed from V and 8 bases from J, the gap between germline ends came to 13 bases. CDR3 residues: CATSRDSGSREKLFF. As DNA, the CDR3 is TGTGCCACCAGCAGAGATTCAGGGTCGAGGGAAAAACTGTTTTTT. The full variable domain, completed using reference TRBV15 and TRBJ1-4, is DAMVIQNPRYQVTQFGKPVTLSCSQTLNHNVMYWYQQKSSQAPKLLFHYYDKDFNNEADTPDNFQSRRPNTSFCFLDIRSPGLGDTAMYLCATSRDSGSREKLFFGSGTQLSVL.

CDR3 in amino acids: CATSDRDRANNEQFF. CDR3 DNA: TGTGCCACCAGTGATCGGGACAGGGCAAACAATGAGCAGTTCTTC. The J gene is TRBJ2-1, the V gene TRBV24-1; 9 bases agree with TRBD1. CDR3 length: 15 amino acids. The germline CDR1 and CDR2 sequences are KGHDR and SFDVKD. Losses at the gene ends were 3 bases for V and 5 bases for J; bases not matched to a gene: 4.

This clone was seen a single time. The rearrangement uses TRBV10-3 and TRBJ2-1, with D perhaps TRBD1 (6 bases). The CDR3 extends over 15 amino acids. With 5 bases removed from V and 7 bases from J, the gap between germline ends came to 18 bases. Germline V gene lookup returns CDR1 ENHRY and CDR2 SYGVKD. CDR3 residues: CAISRTGQGPNEQFF. The CDR3 region has the DNA TGTGCCATCAGTCGAACAGGGCAGGGGCCAAATGAGCAGTTCTTC.

The rearrangement links TRBV4-2 to TRBJ1-4; 11 bases align to TRBD1. Germline lookup yields CDR1 LGHNA and CDR2 YNFKEQ. Losses at the gene ends were 4 bases for V and 8 bases for J; bases not matched to a gene: 12. The CDR3 has 17 amino acids. The CDR3 sequence is CASSPPWAGTGGEKLFF. CDR3 DNA: TGTGCCAGCAGCCCCCCGTGGGCCGGGACAGGGGGAGAAAAACTGTTTTTT.

V gene TRBV5-3 combines with J gene TRBJ1-3; maybe TRBD1 (5 bases). TRBV5-3 is designated an ORF whose function remains uncertain. There are 17 residues in the CDR3. V dropped 9 bases and J dropped 0 bases, with 22 bases sitting between them. The chain's CDR3 is CAKMPRTHEPSGNTIYF. In DNA, the CDR3 is TGTGCCAAAATGCCCAGGACACATGAACCCTCTGGAAACACCATATATTTT.

This clone appeared a single time. The rearrangement uses TRBV28 and TRBJ2-3; possibly TRBD2 for D (6 bases). The V end was cut by 7 bases, the J end by 8 bases, with 16 bases between. The V gene's germline CDR1 is MDHEN and CDR2 SYDVKM. The CDR3 is 13 amino acids. DNA of the CDR3: TGTGCCAGCATCTCCCCGGGGAGGCCTACGCAGTATTTT. This codes for CASISPGRPTQYF.

The J gene is TRBJ1-2, the V gene TRBV27; 7 positions agree with TRBD1. This CDR3 has 13 residues. V lost 2 bases, J lost 3 bases, and 0 bases stayed unmatched. The germline CDR1 and CDR2 sequences are MNHEY and SMNVEV (reference sequence). The CDR3 sequence is CASSLTGDYGYTF. The CDR3 DNA is TGTGCCAGCAGTTTAACAGGGGACTATGGCTACACCTTC.

The CDR3 region is CASSLEAGVEQFF. CDR3 coding DNA: TGTGCCAGCAGCTTGGAGGCGGGAGTCGAGCAGTTCTTC. The chain recombines TRBV7-6 with TRBJ2-1; TRBD2 aligns across 7 bases. Trimming cost V 3 bases and J 10 bases; bases outside gene matches: 6. The CDR3 totals 13 residues. Germline V CDR1 and CDR2: SGHVS, FNYEAQ.

CDR3 nucleotides: TGTGCCACCAGCAGAGATGCAGGGGGGCTGAACACTGAAGCTTTCTTT. Protein sequence: CATSRDAGGLNTEAFF. The chain carries TRBV15 and TRBJ1-1, with TRBD1 matching 7 bases. Germline V gene sequence: CDR1 LNHNV, CDR2 YYDKDF (reference sequence). The CDR3 has 16 amino acids. V lost 0 bases and J lost 0; bases outside the gene matches: 4.

The rearrangement uses TRBV5-6 and TRBJ2-7; the match to TRBD2 covers 8 bases. Unmatched junction bases numbered 3, after V lost 1 base and J lost 0 bases. CDR1 and CDR2 (germline): SGHDT, YYEEEE. The CDR3 spans 15 residues. The DNA of the CDR3 is TGTGCCAGCAGCTTGCGACTAGCGCTCTCCTACGAGCAGTACTTC. Translation: CASSLRLALSYEQYF.

V usage is TRBV5-1 and J usage is TRBJ2-2, with 8 bases fitting TRBD2. Germline V gene sequence: CDR1 SGHRS, CDR2 YFSETQ. The V and J ends lost 0 bases and 6 bases, in that order; junction bases with no gene match: 7. The CDR3 extends over 16 amino acids. The CDR3 reads CASSLARREVAGELFF. The CDR3 region has the DNA TGCGCCAGCAGCTTGGCCCGGCGGGAGGTAGCCGGGGAGCTGTTTTTT.

The chain recombines TRBV5-4 with TRBJ2-3; 7 nucleotides match TRBD1. CDR1 is SGHNT, CDR2 YYREEE, per germline (reference sequence). CDR3 length: 13 residues. Unmatched junction bases numbered 5, after V lost 5 bases and J lost 5 bases. The CDR3 loop is CASRSRTGDTQYF. The CDR3 coding sequence is TGTGCCAGCAGGAGCAGGACAGGAGATACGCAGTATTTT. Full variable domain (remainder filled in from reference TRBV5-4 and TRBJ2-3): ETGVTQSPTHLIKTRGQQVTLRCSSQSGHNTVSWYQQALGQGPQFIFQYYREEENGRGNFPPRFSGLQFPNYSSELNVNALELDDSALYLCASRSRTGDTQYFGPGTRLTVL.

This rearrangement joins TRBV6-2 or TRBV6-3 to TRBJ2-1; the match to TRBD2 covers 14 bases. The trim removed 0 bases at V and 15 bases at J, leaving 7 bases unmatched. CDR1 is MNHEY, CDR2 SVGEGT, per germline. The CDR3 contains 15 residues. CDR3 coding DNA: TGTGCCAGCAGTTACTCGAGAGGGACTAGCGGGAGCGTGTTCTTC. Protein product: CASSYSRGTSGSVFF.

This clone occurred a few times. The genes are TRBV5-1 and TRBJ2-2; TRBD1 aligns across 9 bases. Germline loops: CDR1 SGHRS, CDR2 YFSETQ. The CDR3 is made up of 16 amino acids. J gave up 4 bases and V 2 bases, and 6 bases lay outside the gene matches. The CDR3 spells CASSFGGQGLTGELFF. Here the CDR3 DNA reads TGCGCCAGCAGCTTCGGGGGACAGGGCCTCACCGGGGAGCTGTTTTTT.

V usage is TRBV24-1 and J usage is TRBJ2-1; D is possibly TRBD1 (6 bases). Deletions cut 8 bases from V and 5 bases from J, with 18 bases between. The CDR3 spans 15 residues. The germline CDR1 and CDR2 sequences are KGHDR and SFDVKD. CDR3 coding DNA: TGTGCCACCAAGGCAGGGGCGCCTCAAAACAATGAGCAGTTCTTC. It is translated as CATKAGAPQNNEQFF.

V gene TRBV9 combines with J gene TRBJ1-1; 7 nucleotides align to TRBD1. Germline lookup yields CDR1 SGDLS and CDR2 YYNGEE. CDR3 size: 15 residues. The trim removed 4 bases at V and 12 bases at J, leaving 18 bases unmatched. Written as DNA, the CDR3 is TGTGCCAGCAGCAAACTAGACAGGGCCTCCGGTCGTCCTTTCTTT. This encodes CASSKLDRASGRPFF.

The chain is built from TRBV5-1 and TRBJ1-2; perhaps TRBD1 as D (6 bases). V was pared by 0 bases and J by 4 bases, with 13 bases between. Germline CDR1 reads SGHRS; CDR2 reads YFSETQ. The CDR3 spans 15 residues. The DNA of the CDR3 is TGCGCCAGCAGCTTGGTGGCAGGGGAAGGCTATGGCTACACCTTC. Translated, it gives CASSLVAGEGYGYTF.

This chain uses TRBV28 with TRBJ1-1; TRBD1 matches at 10 bases. Germline V lookup: CDR1 MDHEN, CDR2 SYDVKM. Trimming took 7 bases from V and 6 from J; bases not matched to a gene: 5. The CDR3 loop spans 13 amino acids. In nucleotides, the CDR3 is TGTGCCAGCATCCGACAGGGGGCCCCTGAAGCTTTCTTT. It encodes CASIRQGAPEAFF.

The chain employs TRBV28 and TRBJ2-7; a weak D match, TRBD1 (7 bases). V was cut by 6 bases and J by 7 bases, with 16 bases left in between. Germline assignment: CDR1 MDHEN and CDR2 SYDVKM. The CDR3 sequence is 13 residues long. Here the CDR3 reads CASSQGGEREQYF. CDR3 in DNA: TGTGCCAGCAGCCAGGGGGGTGAGCGGGAGCAGTACTTC.

This chain joins TRBV7-8 and TRBJ1-5; D is possibly TRBD1 (5 bases). V shed 5 bases and J shed 6 bases, with 17 bases lying between them. Germline values: CDR1 SGHVS, CDR2 FQNEAQ. This CDR3 contains 15 residues. CDR3 region: CASSLGVGAGQPQHF. The CDR3 DNA reads TGTGCCAGCAGCCTAGGGGTGGGCGCGGGTCAGCCCCAGCATTTT.

The rearrangement uses TRBV7-6 and TRBJ2-1, with D tentatively TRBD2 (6 bases). Between the trimmed V and J ends, which lost 2 bases and 2 bases, there was a span of 10 bases. Per germline, CDR1 SGHVS and CDR2 FNYEAQ. This CDR3 has 15 residues. CDR3 in DNA: TGTGCCAGCAGCTTACTGGGAGGCCCCTACAATGAGCAGTTCTTC. This translates into CASSLLGGPYNEQFF.

This clone occurred a few times. The V gene is TRBV15, the J gene TRBJ1-6, with D possibly being TRBD1 (6 bases). This CDR3 has 17 residues. Trimming pared 3 bases from V and 7 bases from J, leaving 19 bases between. CDR1 is LNHNV and CDR2 is YYDKDF in the germline V gene (reference sequence). CDR3 residues: CATSRKQGKASNSPLHF. The CDR3 region has the DNA TGTGCCACCAGCAGGAAACAGGGCAAGGCCTCGAATTCACCCCTCCACTTT.

The chain combines TRBV6-5 with TRBJ2-3, with 8 nucleotides matching TRBD1. Germline assignment: CDR1 MNHEY and CDR2 SVGAGI. After removal of 5 bases from V and 3 bases from J, the junction contained 7 bases not matched to a gene. The CDR3 runs to 15 residues. CDR3: CASSKDRAVTDTQYF. The CDR3 nucleotides are TGTGCCAGCAGTAAGGACAGGGCAGTAACAGATACGCAGTATTTT.

In DNA form, the CDR3 reads TGCAGCGTTGAACTTTACTCTGGAAACACCATATATTTT. Protein: CSVELYSGNTIYF. The chain links TRBV29-1 to TRBJ1-3; D is undetermined. The CDR3 is 13 residues long. The V gene's germline CDR1 is SQVTM and CDR2 ANQGSEA. The ends were cut back, 2 bases at V and 0 bases at J, with 5 bases in the middle.

The chain is built from TRBV29-1 and TRBJ2-1, with TRBD1 identical over 9 bases. The CDR3 extends over 13 amino acids. Germline loops: CDR1 SQVTM, CDR2 ANQGSEA. V was pared by 1 base and J by 13 bases, with 8 bases of the junction left unmatched. CDR3 protein: CSVEGGTGSLQFF. DNA for the CDR3: TGCAGCGTTGAAGGAGGGACAGGGAGTCTCCAGTTCTTC.

The chain is built from TRBV11-3 and TRBJ2-7; D gene uncertain. This CDR3 is built from 14 residues. CDR1 SGHNT and CDR2 YENEEA come from the germline V gene. Trimming took 3 bases from V and 1 from J, leaving 10 bases between them. CDR3 bases: TGTGCCAGCAGCTTGGGTGCGGATTCCTACGAGCAGTACTTC. Encoded protein: CASSLGADSYEQYF.